Following are 27 T cell receptor beta chains from one sample sequenced in a study of metastatic and nonmetastatic thyroid tumors. Not a single patient had been given any form of treatment at any point before undergoing thyroid surgery. TCRdb re-clonotyped the PCR reads via MiXCR. The repertoire holds roughly 75,000 clones, with approximately 12% as singletons. The sequenced sample consisted of tumor tissue. The receptors were sampled from a female donor with papillary thyroid cancer or a benign thyroid nodule (not recorded which). Some clones in this sample may be carry-over from other donors' samples.

Concerning this clone itself: This may be a read error: a much more frequent sequence differs by one nucleotide. Distinct nucleotide sequences in the sample also encode this CDR3. The V call is TRBV28, the J call TRBJ2-7; D is uncertain. The CDR3 totals 10 residues. Germline V gene data show CDR1 as MDHEN and CDR2 as SYDVKM. DNA of the CDR3: TGTGCATCCTCCGGCGTCAAGCAGTACTTC. Amino acid sequence: CASSGVKQYF.

The gene calls are TRBV11-2 and TRBJ2-7, with TRBD1 as a possible D gene (5 bases). The germline gives CDR1 SGHAT, CDR2 FQNNGV. The CDR3 contains 18 residues. Trimming left V 7 bases short and J 6 bases short, with 31 bases between. The CDR3: CASIFWTSGSVHPGEQYF. For the CDR3, the DNA is TGTGCCAGCATCTTTTGGACAAGTGGAAGTGTCCACCCGGGCGAGCAGTACTTC.

This clone was observed many times. This rearrangement joins TRBV19 to TRBJ2-1; tentatively, D is TRBD1 (6 bases). The ends were cut back, 5 bases at V and 2 bases at J, with 13 bases in the middle. This CDR3 is built from 15 residues. Germline CDR1 and CDR2: LNHDA and SQIVND (reference sequence). CDR3 residues: CASSARDTTYNEQFF. The CDR3 DNA is TGTGCCAGTAGTGCCCGGGACACGACCTACAATGAGCAGTTCTTC.

This clone was found many times. Other DNA sequences in the sample encode the same CDR3. CDR3 amino acids: CSAFDSNNQPQHF. CDR3 coding DNA: TGCAGTGCTTTCGACAGTAACAATCAGCCCCAGCATTTT. The chain combines TRBV20-1 with TRBJ1-5; a weak D match, TRBD1 (5 bases). Looked up from germline, CDR1 is DFQATT and CDR2 is SNEGSKA (reference sequence). V was shortened by 5 bases and J by 3 bases, with 11 bases between the two germline ends. The CDR3 loop spans 13 amino acids.

A few counts support this clone. A clone one base away is much larger, so this may be a read error. The genes are TRBV9 and TRBJ2-7; D is possibly TRBD1 (6 bases). Trimming removed 6 bases from V and 6 bases from J, with 22 bases in between. CDR3 size: 15 residues. CDR1 and CDR2 from the germline V gene are SGDLS and YYNGEE. The DNA of the CDR3 is TGTGCCAGCATCGCCTGGGACACTCGGGCGGGCGAGCAGTACTTC. This encodes CASIAWDTRAGEQYF.

At least ten counts were recorded for this clone. The chain has TRBV2 and TRBJ2-7; either TRBD1 or TRBD2 may fit D (7 bases each). V gave up 5 bases and J gave up 5 bases, with 13 bases separating them. The CDR3 loop spans 13 amino acids. Germline loops: CDR1 SNHLY, CDR2 FYNNEI. The CDR3 bases are TGTGCCAGCAGTCAGGGGGAGGGGAACGAGCAGTACTTC. Translating it yields CASSQGEGNEQYF.

Many counts were recorded for this clone. The chain has TRBV11-3 and TRBJ2-2, with D uncertain. The CDR3 runs 14 residues. V was clipped by 5 bases and J by 4 bases, with 11 bases between them. Germline V lookup: CDR1 SGHNT, CDR2 YENEEA. This CDR3 reads CASSLTFGTGELFF. The CDR3 DNA reads TGTGCCAGCAGCCTGACCTTCGGCACCGGGGAGCTGTTTTTT.

At least ten counts were recorded for this clone. This chain connects TRBV4-1 to TRBJ2-7, with 7 bases identical to TRBD2. This CDR3 is 15 amino acids long. CDR1 is MGHRA and CDR2 is YSYEKL in the germline V gene. V lost 0 bases and J lost 5; bases outside the gene matches: 7. CDR3 region: CASSQDRTRIHEQYF. Written as DNA, the CDR3 is TGCGCCAGCAGCCAAGATCGGACTAGAATCCACGAGCAGTACTTC.

This clone was found many times. This chain links TRBV7-3 with TRBJ2-7; 9 bases are shared with TRBD2. CDR3 length: 14 residues. Germline V lookup: CDR1 SGHTA, CDR2 FQGTGA. V dropped 2 bases and J dropped 6; count of bases not matched to a gene: 5. This chain's CDR3 is CASSLAGGQGEQYF. CDR3 bases: TGTGCCAGCAGCTTAGCGGGGGGGCAGGGCGAGCAGTACTTC.

This clone occurred a few times. A read error may be the cause here, since a much bigger clone is one base away. This chain links TRBV28 with TRBJ2-2, with D perhaps given as TRBD1 or TRBD2 (5 bases each). V was trimmed by 4 bases and J by 10 bases, leaving 19 bases between them. CDR1 and CDR2 from the germline V gene are MDHEN and SYDVKM. The CDR3 totals 15 residues. Here the CDR3 DNA reads TGTGCCAGCAGTTCCGCGGCCGGGGCGGCCGTGGAGCTGTTTTTT. It is translated as CASSSAAGAAVELFF.

This clone has only a few counts. The chain uses TRBV6-1 and TRBJ2-1; D gene ambiguous. Between the trimmed V and J ends, which lost 6 bases and 0 bases, there was a span of 18 bases. Germline CDR1 and CDR2: MNHNS and SASEGT. CDR3 length: 17 amino acids. CDR3 region: CASRKATAAISYNEQFF. As DNA, the CDR3 is TGTGCCAGCAGGAAGGCGACGGCGGCAATCTCCTACAATGAGCAGTTCTTC.

This clone came up many times. V is TRBV6-1 and J is TRBJ1-2, with D perhaps TRBD1 (5 bases). V was pared by 6 bases and J by 9 bases, with 20 bases between. From germline, CDR1 is MNHNS and CDR2 SASEGT. The CDR3 has 14 residues. The CDR3 loop reads CASRVPGTPGSYTF. The CDR3 DNA sequence: TGTGCCAGCAGAGTACCCGGGACCCCCGGGAGCTACACCTTC.

On this clone: Germline and junction disagree at one end, which may indicate a read error. The J gene is TRBJ1-3, the V gene TRBV7-7; a possible D gene is TRBD1 (5 bases). This CDR3 spans 17 amino acids. Germline CDR1 is SSHAT and CDR2 is FNYEAQ (reference sequence). The CDR3, as DNA: TGTGCTAGCAGCCTATCGGGGCAGCTCTACTCTGGAAACACCATATATTTT. As protein: CASSLSGQLYSGNTIYF.

This clone was seen ten or more times. The V gene is TRBV20-1, the J gene TRBJ2-7; perhaps TRBD2 as D (6 bases). Trimming shortened V by 2 bases and J by 6 bases, and 17 bases separated the two germline ends. Germline CDR1 and CDR2: DFQATT and SNEGSKA (reference sequence). The CDR3 loop spans 14 amino acids. This CDR3 is CSARIYGRATEQYF. CDR3 bases: TGCAGTGCTAGAATTTACGGGAGAGCTACCGAGCAGTACTTC.

This clone was recorded at least ten times. This chain connects TRBV6-1 to TRBJ2-7; a possible D gene is TRBD1 (6 bases). This CDR3 spans 12 amino acids. The germline V and J ends were trimmed by 7 bases and 10 bases, with 17 bases remaining between them. Germline V CDR1 and CDR2: MNHNS, SASEGT. The CDR3 nucleotides are TGTGCCAGCAACTCCAGGGGAACCAAACAGTACTTC. It translates to CASNSRGTKQYF.

The sample holds many counts of this clone. V is TRBV5-1 and J is TRBJ2-7; D unresolved. This CDR3 comprises 14 residues. The germline V gene has CDR1 SGHRS and CDR2 YFSETQ. V was trimmed by 4 bases and J by 3 bases, leaving 14 bases between them. CDR3 sequence reads: CASSLTTPDYEQYF. The DNA for the CDR3 is TGCGCCAGCAGCCTAACGACTCCCGACTACGAGCAGTACTTC. Based on the CDR3 plus reference TRBV5-1 and TRBJ2-7, the full variable domain is KAGVTQTPRYLIKTRGQQVTLSCSPISGHRSVSWYQQTPGQGLQFLFEYFSETQRNKGNFPGRFSGRQFSNSRSEMNVSTLELGDSALYLCASSLTTPDYEQYFGPGTRLTVT.

This clone was picked up many times. The chain is built from TRBV24-1 and TRBJ1-4; TRBD1 might be the D (5 bases). This CDR3 is built from 15 residues. Germline V CDR1 and CDR2: KGHDR, SFDVKD. Trimming left V 5 bases short and J 8 bases short, with 17 bases between. The CDR3 reads CATSALGQGGEKLFF. The DNA for the CDR3 is TGTGCCACCAGTGCTCTCGGGCAGGGTGGGGAAAAACTGTTTTTT.

This clone was counted at least ten times. This chain links TRBV2 with TRBJ1-3; a weak D match, TRBD1 (5 bases). CDR1 and CDR2 (germline): SNHLY, FYNNEI. The CDR3 covers 17 residues. The V end lost 2 bases, the J end lost 4 bases, and 18 bases lay between the germline ends. The CDR3 loop is CASSESLSRGSGNTIYF. CDR3 sequence (DNA): TGTGCCAGCAGTGAAAGTCTTAGTAGGGGCTCCGGAAACACCATATATTTT.

Concerning this clone: A much larger clone lies a single base off, so this may be a read error. The chain employs TRBV30 and TRBJ2-2; D is unclear. With 2 bases removed from V and 0 bases from J, the gap between germline ends came to 10 bases. The CDR3 runs to 15 residues. CDR1 GTSNPN and CDR2 SVGIG come from the germline V gene (reference sequence). CDR3 bases: TGTGCCTGGAGTACCCCCTTGGCGAACACCGGGGAGCTGTTTTTT. Translated, it gives CAWSTPLANTGELFF.

This clone was detected many times. The chain links TRBV5-8 to TRBJ1-5; D call uncertain. From germline, CDR1 is SGHTS and CDR2 YDEGEE. The length of the CDR3 is 15 residues. Between the trimmed V and J ends, which lost 0 bases and 1 base, there was a span of 8 bases. CDR3 sequence: CASSLGTASNQPQHF. In DNA form, the CDR3 reads TGTGCCAGCAGCTTGGGGACGGCGAGCAATCAGCCCCAGCATTTT. Drawing the rest from reference TRBV5-8 and TRBJ1-5, the complete variable domain is EAGVTQSPTHLIKTRGQQATLRCSPISGHTSVYWYQQALGLGLQFLLWYDEGEERNRGNFPPRFSGRQFPNYSSELNVNALELEDSALYLCASSLGTASNQPQHFGDGTRLSIL.

In this sample, this clone turned up many times. The V and J genes are TRBV28 and TRBJ1-5; D is uncertain. Germline V gene data show CDR1 as MDHEN and CDR2 as SYDVKM. The length of the CDR3 is 14 residues. Trimming left V 3 bases short and J 3 bases short, with 9 bases between. The CDR3 reads CASSFRGHNQPQHF. CDR3 nucleotide sequence: TGTGCCAGCAGTTTCCGAGGGCACAATCAGCCCCAGCATTTT.

Regarding this clone: A read error may explain this, as a much larger clone is one base away. The genes are TRBV5-1 and TRBJ1-2; D might be TRBD1 (6 bases). CDR1 SGHRS and CDR2 YFSETQ come from the germline V gene. Trimming pared 6 bases from V and 5 bases from J, leaving 11 bases between. The CDR3 is 12 residues long. The CDR3 loop reads CASNLQGYGYTF. DNA of the CDR3: TGCGCCAGCAATTTACAGGGATATGGCTACACCTTC.

At least ten counts were recorded for this clone. For the CDR3, the DNA is TGTGCCAGCAGTTTGGGGGAGACTCCCAATGAAAAACTGTTTTTT. This codes for CASSLGETPNEKLFF. V and J are TRBV27 and TRBJ1-4, with D tentatively TRBD1 (5 bases). This CDR3 region has 15 residues. V lost 3 bases, J lost 5 bases, and 13 bases lay in between. Germline CDR1 is MNHEY and CDR2 is SMNVEV (reference sequence).

This clone was seen repeatedly, ten times or more. The chain couples TRBV19 to TRBJ2-5; 8 bases are a match to TRBD2. The length of the CDR3 is 15 residues. Unmatched junction bases numbered 11, after V lost 3 bases and J lost 8 bases. CDR1 is LNHDA, CDR2 SQIVND, per germline (reference sequence). The CDR3 loop is CASSMIAGIGITQYF. CDR3 DNA sequence: TGTGCCAGTAGTATGATAGCGGGAATTGGGATTACCCAGTACTTC.

In this sample, this clone turned up many times. Different DNA sequences within this sample yield the same CDR3. The chain has TRBV5-1 and TRBJ2-5; D uncertain. The CDR3 is made up of 12 amino acids. The ends were cut back, 2 bases at V and 1 base at J, with 3 bases in the middle. Germline CDR1 and CDR2: SGHRS and YFSETQ. Here the CDR3 reads CASSLTQETQYF. The CDR3, as DNA: TGCGCCAGCAGCTTAACCCAAGAGACCCAGTACTTC.

This clone came up many times. V and J are TRBV20-1 and TRBJ2-7, with D unclear. V lost 0 bases and J 10 bases, leaving 13 bases between the germline ends. The CDR3 runs 12 residues. Germline CDR1 and CDR2: DFQATT and SNEGSKA (reference sequence). CDR3 in amino acids: CSARDQESNQYF. CDR3 sequence (DNA): TGCAGTGCTAGAGATCAGGAGTCGAACCAGTACTTC.

This clone was counted many times. The chain carries TRBV2 and TRBJ1-2; D unclear. This CDR3 has 15 amino acids. Germline V gene lookup returns CDR1 SNHLY and CDR2 FYNNEI. Trimming pared 6 bases from V and 1 base from J, leaving 15 bases between. The CDR3 nucleotides read TGTGCCAGCAGAGGAATAAGCCGAGTTAACTATGGCTACACCTTC. Translated, it gives CASRGISRVNYGYTF.